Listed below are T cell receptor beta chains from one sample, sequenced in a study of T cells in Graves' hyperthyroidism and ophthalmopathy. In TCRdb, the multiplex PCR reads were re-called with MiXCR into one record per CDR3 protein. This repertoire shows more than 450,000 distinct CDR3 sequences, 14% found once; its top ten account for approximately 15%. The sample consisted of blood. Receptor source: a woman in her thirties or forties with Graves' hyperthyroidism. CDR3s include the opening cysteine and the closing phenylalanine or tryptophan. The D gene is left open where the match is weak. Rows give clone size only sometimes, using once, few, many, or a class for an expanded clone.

CDR3 DNA: TGTGCCAGCAGTTGGAACAGGGCAGACGTACGGGCTTTCTTT; CDR3 protein: CASSWNRADVRAFF; clone size: many; D gene: -; V gene: TRBV7-2; J gene: TRBJ1-1
CDR3 DNA: TGCGCCAGCAGCCCGGACAGCTATAATAACTATGGCTACACCTTC; CDR3 protein: CASSPDSYNNYGYTF; clone size: -; D gene: -; V gene: TRBV5-1; J gene: TRBJ1-2
CDR3 DNA: TGCGCCAGCAGCCAAGAGGGATTTCGCACAGATACGCAGTATTTT; CDR3 protein: CASSQEGFRTDTQYF; clone size: few; D gene: -; V gene: TRBV4-1; J gene: TRBJ2-3
CDR3 DNA: TGCAGTGCTAGAGATCTAAGCGGGAACACCGGGGAGCTGTTTTTT; CDR3 protein: CSARDLSGNTGELFF; clone size: many; D gene: -; V gene: TRBV20-1; J gene: TRBJ2-2
CDR3 DNA: TGTGCCACCAGCAACGGTGGTAACACTGAAGCTTTCTTT; CDR3 protein: CATSNGGNTEAFF; clone size: many; D gene: -; V gene: TRBV15; J gene: TRBJ1-1
CDR3 DNA: TGTGCCAGCACCAGGGGGACAGGAGCCTACGAGCAGTACTTC; CDR3 protein: CASTRGTGAYEQYF; clone size: many; D gene: TRBD1; V gene: TRBV28; J gene: TRBJ2-7
CDR3 DNA: TGTGCCAGCAGTTTAAAGGGACAGGGAGGCGAGCAGTACTTC; CDR3 protein: CASSLKGQGGEQYF; clone size: -; D gene: TRBD1; V gene: TRBV12-3/TRBV12-4; J gene: TRBJ2-7
CDR3 DNA: TGTGCCAGCAGCCCCACCGGGACTAGCGGGAGGGACCAAGAGACCCAGTACTTC; CDR3 protein: CASSPTGTSGRDQETQYF; clone size: many; D gene: TRBD2; V gene: TRBV13; J gene: TRBJ2-5
CDR3 DNA: TGTGCCATCAGTGACCCAGGGGGCAATCAGCCCCAGCATTTT; CDR3 protein: CAISDPGGNQPQHF; clone size: many; D gene: -; V gene: TRBV10-3; J gene: TRBJ1-5
CDR3 DNA: TGTGCCACCAGTGACCAGACAGGCGATAACTATGGCTACACCTTC; CDR3 protein: CATSDQTGDNYGYTF; clone size: many; D gene: -; V gene: TRBV24-1; J gene: TRBJ1-2
CDR3 DNA: TGTGCCAGTAGTATAGACCGGGGGACTAGCGCTTACAATGAGCAGTTCTTC; CDR3 protein: CASSIDRGTSAYNEQFF; clone size: -; D gene: TRBD2; V gene: TRBV19; J gene: TRBJ2-1
CDR3 DNA: TGTGCCAGCAGACCGGGACTAGTAGGTGAGCAGTTCTTC; CDR3 protein: CASRPGLVGEQFF; clone size: few; D gene: TRBD2; V gene: TRBV2; J gene: TRBJ2-1